The T cell receptor (beta chain) described here comes from a study of T cell changes during pregnancy in multiple sclerosis. The germline gives CDR1 SGHRS, CDR2 YFSETQ. V lost 4 bases to trimming and J lost 4 bases; unmatched junction nucleotides: 10. The CDR3 contains 16 residues. Repertoires were generated with immunoSEQ multiplex PCR, while TCRdb's copy carries only in-frame clones and drops some. The profile shows more than 65,000 clones, roughly nine tenths of them singletons. V usage is TRBV5-1 and J usage is TRBJ2-2; TRBD1 matches 7 bases. The sample was CD4+ T cells from peripheral blood mononuclear cells, taken before pregnancy. The origin of this receptor is a female donor with multiple sclerosis, enrolled in a pregnancy study. In DNA form, the CDR3 reads TGCGCCAGCAGCCCTCGGGTGGGACAGTCCACCGGGGAGCTGTTTTTT. Translated, it gives CASSPRVGQSTGELFF.